Sequencing of this TCR beta chain was carried out in a study of early T cells in non-severe SARS-CoV-2 infection. Study overall: The chains were unpaired, and the sequenced material was bulk RNA from unsorted whole blood.

Study conclusions and caveats: VDJdb-based annotation leaned toward anti-spike CD8 responses and missed private and CD4 specificities.

Researchers tagged individual cDNA molecules with unique molecular identifiers. From the 5' RACE reads, TCRdb called clonotypes with MiXCR, one entry per CDR3 protein. In the table there are more than 35,000 distinct CDR3 sequences, roughly 10% of which are singletons. This clonotype was seen a handful of times. The antigen remains undetermined. CDR1 SGHVS and CDR2 FQNEAQ come from the germline V gene. The CDR3 contains 16 residues. V dropped 5 bases and J dropped 6; count of bases not matched to a gene: 11. This receptor was obtained from an adult who was a healthcare worker with PCR-confirmed SARS-CoV-2 infection or an uninfected control (not recorded which). The sequencing input was whole blood. This sequence joins TRBV7-8 and TRBJ2-1; 9 bases are a match to TRBD1. The CDR3 is CASSPTRDRVVNEQFF. CDR3 in DNA: TGTGCCAGCAGCCCAACCCGGGACAGGGTAGTCAATGAGCAGTTCTTC.